The present T cell receptor beta chain was sequenced within a study of blood T cells in healthy people across ages. The CDR3 is 13 amino acids. V dropped 2 bases and J dropped 7 bases, with 12 bases sitting between them. The use of a sample-barcoded 5' primer and a J-beta primer mix characterized a second PCR of 7 to 11 cycles. TCRdb reprocessed the 5' RACE reads via MiXCR and lists one record per CDR3 protein. The sample records about 720,000 distinct CDR3 sequences, about 24% being singletons. The sequence was collected from a man in his sixties or seventies in good health. The rearrangement joins TRBV12-3 or TRBV12-4 to TRBJ2-7, with unresolved D. The sequenced sample was blood. In DNA form, the CDR3 reads TGTGCCAGCAGTTTAAGGCACCTGGGGGAGCAGTACTTC. Amino acids: CASSLRHLGEQYF.